Below are 5 T cell receptor beta chains sequenced from a single sample in a study of post-analysis software for immune sequencing data. Study-wide results and limits: Elevated frequency relative to controls characterized several TRBV segments in patients, TRBV5-6, TRBV5-1 and TRBV20-1 among them.

No antigen has been assigned to these receptors. Unique molecular identifiers were present in the TCR beta cDNA libraries. TCRdb fed the PCR reads into MiXCR, producing one record per CDR3 protein. The sample consists of roughly 650,000 distinct CDR3 sequences, 55% to 70% of them appearing once. Sequencing was carried out using blood. The receptor source for this set is a girl aged 2 to 9 with multiple sclerosis.

This clonotype came up a few times. The chain carries TRBV11-2 and TRBJ2-3; perhaps TRBD1 as D (6 bases). Trimming left V 1 base short and J 2 bases short, with 16 bases between. CDR3 length: 17 residues. Germline-derived CDR1 and CDR2 are SGHAT and FQNNGV. The CDR3 DNA is TGTGCCAGCAGCTTAGTCCTCGGCGTGGGGGCCACAGATACGCAGTATTTT. Its protein product is CASSLVLGVGATDTQYF. Combining the CDR3 with reference TRBV11-2 and TRBJ2-3 gives the whole variable domain EAGVAQSPRYKIIEKRQSVAFWCNPISGHATLYWYQQILGQGPKLLIQFQNNGVVDDSQLPKDRFSAERLKGVDSTLKIQPAKLEDSAVYLCASSLVLGVGATDTQYFGPGTRLTVL.

The chain combines TRBV6-5 with TRBJ2-1, with D perhaps matching TRBD1 or TRBD2 (5 bases each). The CDR3 has 15 amino acids. V was shortened by 5 bases and J by 5 bases, with 16 bases between the two germline ends. Germline V lookup: CDR1 MNHEY, CDR2 SVGAGI. CDR3 amino acids: CASSMRGDLNNEQFF. DNA of the CDR3: TGTGCCAGCAGTATGAGGGGAGACCTAAACAATGAGCAGTTCTTC.

This clonotype was detected a few times. V usage is TRBV4-3 and J usage is TRBJ1-2; TRBD1 is a possible D gene (6 bases). The CDR3 consists of 16 residues. The V end lost 3 bases, the J end lost 1 base, and 15 bases lay between the germline ends. Germline V gene sequence: CDR1 LGHNA, CDR2 YSLEER. The DNA for the CDR3 is TGCGCCAGCAGCCACGGCCCCGGGACATTTAACTATGGCTACACCTTC. This sequence encodes CASSHGPGTFNYGYTF.

The rearrangement uses TRBV3-1 and TRBJ1-1; 8 bases agree with TRBD1. J gave up 5 bases and V 4 bases, and 6 bases lay outside the gene matches. The CDR3 runs to 14 residues. From germline, CDR1 is LGHDT and CDR2 YNNKEL (reference sequence). CDR3 in DNA: TGTGCCAGCAGCCCTGGACAGGGTGGGACTGAAGCTTTCTTT. Amino acid sequence: CASSPGQGGTEAFF.

This clonotype has more than one count but fewer than ten. The chain is built from TRBV7-9 and TRBJ2-3, with D unclear. This CDR3 comprises 13 residues. V was clipped by 3 bases and J by 0 bases, with 4 bases between them. Germline V gives CDR1 SEHNR, CDR2 FQNEAQ (reference sequence). The CDR3 bases are TGTGCCAGCAGCTTTGATAGCACAGATACGCAGTATTTT. It translates to CASSFDSTDTQYF.